Listed here are 5 T cell receptor beta chains from one sample, sequenced in a study of T cells expressing NK-cell markers. TCRdb reprocessed the 5' RACE reads and keeps a single row for each CDR3 protein, giving no DNA. The sample has about half a million distinct CDR3 sequences. Sample: blood T cells: a sorted CD56 or NKG2C T cell subset, CD4+ or CD8+ T cells, or bulk PBMC T cells (not recorded which). The receptors were gathered from a woman between 50 and 59 years old in good health.

The V and J genes are TRBV20-1 and TRBJ2-1; there is no DNA to check the TCRdb D call of TRBD1. Per the germline V gene, CDR1 is DFQATT and CDR2 is SNEGSKA (reference sequence). The CDR3 contains 13 residues. CDR3: CSGGQGRRGEQFF.

This sequence joins TRBV6-1 and TRBJ2-4; as DNA is missing, the TRBD1 call by TCRdb cannot be tested. Germline V gene lookup returns CDR1 MNHNS and CDR2 SASEGT. CDR3 length equals 15 residues. The chain's CDR3 is CASSEYPGGENIQYF.

The chain has TRBV14 and TRBJ1-2; the D call of TRBD1 rests on TCRdb alone, since no DNA is present to check it. The CDR3 is made up of 14 amino acids. Germline-derived CDR1 and CDR2 are SGHDN and FVKESK. The chain's CDR3 is CASSQDQGAWGYTF. Drawing the rest from reference TRBV14 and TRBJ1-2, the complete variable domain is EAGVTQFPSHSVIEKGQTVTLRCDPISGHDNLYWYRRVMGKEIKFLLHFVKESKQDESGMPNNRFLAERTGGTYSTLKVQPAELEDSGVYFCASSQDQGAWGYTFGSGTRLTVV.

The J gene is TRBJ2-2, the V gene TRBV7-6. The CDR3 has 14 residues. Germline V lookup: CDR1 SGHVS, CDR2 FNYEAQ. CDR3: CASVLAGETGELFF. Full variable domain (rest looked up from reference TRBV7-6 and TRBJ2-2): GAGVSQSPRYKVTKRGQDVALRCDPISGHVSLYWYRQALGQGPEFLTYFNYEAQQDKSGLPNDRFSAERPEGSISTLTIQRTEQRDSAMYRCASVLAGETGELFFGEGSRLTVL.

This rearrangement joins TRBV27 to TRBJ2-3; the TCRdb call, TRBD1, lacks DNA for checking. Germline values: CDR1 MNHEY, CDR2 SMNVEV (reference sequence). There are 13 residues in the CDR3. CDR3 region: CASRESGTDTQYF.